The 26 T cell receptor beta chains in this list originate from one sample, sequenced in a study of cytomegalovirus exposure and HLA in healthy donors. Use of 60 Vbeta and 13 Jbeta primers characterized the PCR. Sequenced by immunoSEQ multiplex PCR; TCRdb stores in-frame clones only, minus some. The data hold roughly 120,000 clones, with around four fifths observed a single time. Source material: PBMCs. Receptor source: a young man in good health and CMV-seropositive.

CDR3 sequence: CASSAGTSGNTIYF. The CDR3 DNA is TGTGCCAGCAGTGCAGGAACTTCTGGAAACACCATATATTTT. The V call is TRBV6-1, the J call TRBJ1-3; D not resolved. Germline assignment: CDR1 MNHNS and CDR2 SASEGT. The CDR3 has 14 residues. Trimming removed 4 bases from V and 1 base from J, with 8 bases in between.

This clone was observed once. Other nucleotide sequences in the sample specify the same CDR3. This sequence joins TRBV2 and TRBJ1-1, with 10 bases aligning to TRBD1. Trimming at V came to 0 bases and at J to 6 bases, leaving 4 bases not matched to a gene. The CDR3 runs 15 residues. Germline V CDR1 and CDR2: SNHLY, FYNNEI. CDR3 in amino acids: CASSEADRGLAEAFF. As DNA, the CDR3 is TGTGCCAGCAGTGAAGCCGACAGGGGGCTTGCTGAAGCTTTCTTT.

This clone is classed as medium-sized (0.01 to 0.1%). The gene calls are TRBV7-9 and TRBJ1-3, with D perhaps TRBD1 (6 bases). Trimming pared 4 bases from V and 0 bases from J, leaving 13 bases between. Germline CDR1 and CDR2: SEHNR and FQNEAQ (reference sequence). This CDR3 is built from 16 residues. The CDR3 loop is CASSSTGQHSGNTIYF. The CDR3 DNA follows: TGTGCCAGCAGCTCCACGGGACAACACTCTGGAAACACCATATATTTT.

The V call is TRBV4-3, the J call TRBJ2-6; D is ambiguous. V lost 1 base and J lost 5, with 6 bases in between. Germline CDR1 and CDR2: LGHNA and YSLEER. There are 14 residues in the CDR3. CDR3: CASSQVFRANVLTF. For the CDR3, the DNA is TGCGCCAGCAGCCAAGTCTTTAGGGCCAACGTCCTGACTTTC.

This clone was observed a few times. The rearrangement joins TRBV6-1 to TRBJ1-1; D may be TRBD1 (6 bases). V lost 1 base and J 5 bases, leaving 11 bases between the germline ends. Germline CDR1 and CDR2: MNHNS and SASEGT. The length of the CDR3 is 14 residues. CDR3 region: CASSEETGETEAFF. The CDR3 DNA reads TGTGCCAGCAGTGAAGAGACAGGAGAGACTGAAGCTTTCTTT.

The CDR3 region has the DNA TGCGCCAGCAGCTTAATAGCCGCCGAGACCCAGTACTTC. Its protein is CASSLIAAETQYF. The chain joins TRBV5-1 to TRBJ2-5; D unresolved. V was clipped by 2 bases and J by 5 bases, with 10 bases between them. The CDR3 has 13 residues. Germline CDR1 reads SGHRS; CDR2 reads YFSETQ.

The chain couples TRBV9 to TRBJ2-5; TRBD2 matches at 7 bases. This CDR3 comprises 14 residues. The junction had 6 bases not matched to a gene; V was cut back by 2 bases and J by 5 bases. Germline CDR1 and CDR2: SGDLS and YYNGEE. The CDR3 sequence is CASSVRTGGETQYF. The CDR3 nucleotides read TGTGCCAGCAGCGTCAGGACCGGGGGGGAGACCCAGTACTTC.

The CDR3 nucleotides read TGTGCTAGTGGTGGACAGTTCTCTAGCAATCAGCCCCAGCATTTT. Amino acids: CASGGQFSSNQPQHF. The chain combines TRBV12-5 with TRBJ1-5, with D possibly being TRBD1 (6 bases). CDR3 length: 15 amino acids. Trimming pared 5 bases from V and 0 bases from J, leaving 11 bases between. Per the germline V gene, CDR1 is LGHNT and CDR2 is FRNRAP.

The V and J genes are TRBV7-9 and TRBJ2-3; D unresolved. The germline V and J ends were trimmed by 1 base and 4 bases, with 12 bases remaining between them. Germline CDR1 is SEHNR and CDR2 is FQNEAQ (reference sequence). This CDR3 spans 15 amino acids. DNA for the CDR3: TGTGCCAGCAGCTTAGGATTAGAATCGGCAGATACGCAGTATTTT. This codes for CASSLGLESADTQYF.

This clone came up once. V usage is TRBV7-8 and J usage is TRBJ2-2, with D maybe TRBD1 (5 bases). This CDR3 contains 14 residues. Looked up from germline, CDR1 is SGHVS and CDR2 is FQNEAQ. Deletions cut 10 bases from V and 8 bases from J, with 20 bases between. The CDR3 bases are TGTGCCACCTCCCGGACATTAGCAAGGGGGGAGCTGTTTTTT. Protein: CATSRTLARGELFF.

The chain employs TRBV19 and TRBJ1-2, with D maybe TRBD1 (6 bases). CDR1 LNHDA and CDR2 SQIVND come from the germline V gene (reference sequence). The CDR3 is 13 amino acids. Trimming stripped 4 bases from V and 4 bases from J, with 10 bases between. CDR3 coding DNA: TGTGCCAGTAGTAGGGACACCCCCTATGGCTACACCTTC. Translating gives CASSRDTPYGYTF.

CDR3 nucleotide sequence: TGTGCCAGCAGCCCTGACAGTACCTACGAGCAGTACTTC. This sequence encodes CASSPDSTYEQYF. This chain connects TRBV14 to TRBJ2-7; D may be TRBD1 (5 bases). Trimming left V 4 bases short and J 2 bases short, with 9 bases between. CDR3 length: 13 residues. CDR1 is SGHDN, CDR2 FVKESK, per germline.

The chain uses TRBV25-1 and TRBJ2-7; 12 bases are shared with TRBD1. Unmatched junction bases numbered 5, after V lost 4 bases and J lost 1 base. The CDR3 sequence is 16 residues long. The germline V gene encodes CDR1 MGHDK and CDR2 SYGVNS. CDR3 nucleotide sequence: TGTGCCAGCAGTGCCCCGGGACAGGGGGCGTCCTACGAGCAGTACTTC. Encoded protein: CASSAPGQGASYEQYF.

This clone is a singleton in its sample. The chain recombines TRBV6-5 with TRBJ2-2; D is ambiguous. In germline, CDR1 is MNHEY, CDR2 SVGAGI. V dropped 0 bases and J dropped 4 bases, with 6 bases sitting between them. The CDR3 totals 14 residues. For the CDR3, the DNA is TGTGCCAGCAGTTACTCGAGAATCACCGGGGAGCTGTTTTTT. Translated, it gives CASSYSRITGELFF.

DNA for the CDR3: TGTGCCAGCAGCCCACTCAAGACAGGGTCGATACAAGAGACCCAGTACTTC. It yields the protein CASSPLKTGSIQETQYF. The chain is built from TRBV11-2 and TRBJ2-5; 7 bases match TRBD1. Germline V gene lookup returns CDR1 SGHAT and CDR2 FQNNGV. The CDR3 runs to 17 residues. Trimming removed 5 bases from V and 2 bases from J; junction bases left unmatched: 14.

The V call is TRBV19, the J call TRBJ2-1, with TRBD2 as a possible D gene (6 bases). Trimming took 6 bases from V and 4 from J, leaving 13 bases between them. Per germline, CDR1 LNHDA and CDR2 SQIVND (reference sequence). The CDR3 loop spans 14 amino acids. The CDR3 protein is CASSYGTSYNEQFF. CDR3 DNA sequence: TGTGCCAGTAGCTACGGGACTTCATACAATGAGCAGTTCTTC.

The chain has TRBV10-3 and TRBJ2-7, with 8 bases fitting TRBD1. V lost 3 bases and J lost 5; bases outside the gene matches: 15. The CDR3 is 17 amino acids. The germline CDR1 and CDR2 sequences are ENHRY and SYGVKD. CDR3 sequence reads: CAISDLGGTGGWDEQYF. In DNA, the CDR3 is TGTGCCATCAGTGACTTAGGCGGGACAGGAGGGTGGGACGAGCAGTACTTC.

The chain recombines TRBV2 with TRBJ1-4; D remains unclear. The CDR3 length is 15 residues. Trimming pared 2 bases from V and 7 bases from J, leaving 14 bases between. Germline CDR1 reads SNHLY; CDR2 reads FYNNEI. The CDR3 sequence is CASSESISISEKLFF. The CDR3 bases are TGTGCCAGCAGTGAATCTATATCGATAAGTGAAAAACTGTTTTTT.

This sequence joins TRBV19 and TRBJ1-5; D gene unclear. Germline lookup yields CDR1 LNHDA and CDR2 SQIVND (reference sequence). The germline V and J ends were trimmed by 2 bases and 7 bases, with 15 bases remaining between them. This CDR3 has 15 amino acids. The CDR3: CASSISDLEVQPQHF. CDR3 sequence (DNA): TGTGCCAGTAGTATAAGTGACCTCGAGGTGCAGCCCCAGCATTTT.

This clone was counted a single time. The V gene is TRBV19, the J gene TRBJ2-7; tentatively, D is TRBD1 (5 bases). The CDR3 spans 14 residues. Germline CDR1 reads LNHDA; CDR2 reads SQIVND (reference sequence). Trimming took 1 base from V and 5 from J, leaving 12 bases between them. CDR3 protein: CASSIGTRINEQYF. CDR3 in DNA: TGTGCCAGTAGTATAGGGACACGTATAAACGAGCAGTACTTC.

V is TRBV5-3 and J is TRBJ2-5; 8 bases line up with TRBD1. TRBV5-3 is designated an ORF whose function remains uncertain. CDR3 length: 15 amino acids. V dropped 0 bases and J dropped 2; count of bases not matched to a gene: 3. The CDR3 here is CARSLVGQAQETQYF. The CDR3 region has the DNA TGTGCCAGAAGCTTGGTGGGACAGGCACAAGAGACCCAGTACTTC.

This clone was observed a single time. V and J are TRBV6-1 and TRBJ2-1, with no clear D. This CDR3 contains 13 residues. Germline V lookup: CDR1 MNHNS, CDR2 SASEGT. Trimming took off 2 bases at V and 9 bases at J, with 11 bases between the two ends. Here the CDR3 reads CASSEPPTFEQFF. CDR3 nucleotide sequence: TGTGCCAGCAGTGAACCCCCTACCTTTGAGCAGTTCTTC.

This chain uses TRBV25-1 with TRBJ2-5; 7 bases fit TRBD1. Germline V gene sequence: CDR1 MGHDK, CDR2 SYGVNS. Trimming at V came to 3 bases and at J to 4 bases, leaving 11 bases not matched to a gene. The CDR3 has 16 amino acids. The CDR3 spells CASSDPIDREGETQYF. The CDR3 DNA sequence: TGTGCCAGCAGTGATCCGATTGACAGGGAAGGAGAGACCCAGTACTTC.

The chain joins TRBV4-3 to TRBJ2-7; D is possibly TRBD2 (5 bases). Deletions cut 3 bases from V and 5 bases from J, with 11 bases between. This CDR3 is 13 amino acids long. Germline lookup yields CDR1 LGHNA and CDR2 YSLEER. As DNA, the CDR3 is TGCGCCAGCAGCCAGGGGATTAGCGACGAGCAGTACTTC. This encodes CASSQGISDEQYF.

The rearrangement uses TRBV9 and TRBJ2-2; 10 nucleotides align to TRBD2. This CDR3 is 17 amino acids long. Germline V gene sequence: CDR1 SGDLS, CDR2 YYNGEE. V shed 0 bases, J shed 4 bases, and the junction held 6 bases outside the gene matches. CDR3 sequence reads: CASSVEGAGGPTGELFF. The CDR3 DNA sequence: TGTGCCAGCAGCGTAGAAGGAGCGGGGGGGCCCACCGGGGAGCTGTTTTTT.

This chain joins TRBV10-2 and TRBJ2-1; D is possibly TRBD2 (6 bases). This CDR3 has 15 amino acids. V was cut by 6 bases and J by 0 bases, with 12 bases left in between. Germline-derived CDR1 and CDR2 are WSHSY and SAAADI. In DNA form, the CDR3 reads TGCGCCAGCAGCTGGACGGGGGACTCCTACAATGAGCAGTTCTTC. Amino acids: CASSWTGDSYNEQFF.